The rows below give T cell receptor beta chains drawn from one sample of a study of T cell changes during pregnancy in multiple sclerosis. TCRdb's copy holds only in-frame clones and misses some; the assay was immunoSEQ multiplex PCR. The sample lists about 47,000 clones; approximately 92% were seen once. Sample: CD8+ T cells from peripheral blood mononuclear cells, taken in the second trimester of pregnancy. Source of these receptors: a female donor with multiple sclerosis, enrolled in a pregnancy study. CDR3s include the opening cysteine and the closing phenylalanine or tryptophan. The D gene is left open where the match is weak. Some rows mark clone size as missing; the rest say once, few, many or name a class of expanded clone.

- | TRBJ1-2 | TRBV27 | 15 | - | TGTGCCAGCAGCCCTACGACACTAGCTAACTATGGCTACACCTTC | CASSPTTLANYGYTF
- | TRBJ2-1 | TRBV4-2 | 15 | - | TGTGCCAGCAGCCAGACCGCGGGCCAACGGGATGAGCAGTTCTTC | CASSQTAGQRDEQFF
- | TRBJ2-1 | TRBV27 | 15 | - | TGTGCCAGCAGTTTACTGGGCGGGGTTCGAAATGAGCAGTTCTTC | CASSLLGGVRNEQFF
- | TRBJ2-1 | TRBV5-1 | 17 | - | TGCGCCAGCAGCCCCTTAGACGGAGGGCGAACCTACAATGAGCAGTTCTTC | CASSPLDGGRTYNEQFF
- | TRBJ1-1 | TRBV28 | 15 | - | TGTGCCAGCAGTCCTGGGTGGGGGGGAAACACTGAAGCTTTCTTT | CASSPGWGGNTEAFF
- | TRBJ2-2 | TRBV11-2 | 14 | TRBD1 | TGTGCCAGCAGTCACAGGGGGGAAACCGGGGAGCTGTTTTTT | CASSHRGETGELFF
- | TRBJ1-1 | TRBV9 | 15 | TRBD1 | TGTGCCAGCAGCCTTCTCCCAGACAGGGAAGGGGGAGCTTTCTTT | CASSLLPDREGGAFF
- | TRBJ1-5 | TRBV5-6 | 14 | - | TGTGCCAGCAGCTTTGGGCAGGCCGTTACGCCCCAGCATTTT | CASSFGQAVTPQHF
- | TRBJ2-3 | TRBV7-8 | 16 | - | TGTGCCAGCAGCCCCGACGGAGGTTGGGACACAGATACGCAGTATTTT | CASSPDGGWDTDTQYF
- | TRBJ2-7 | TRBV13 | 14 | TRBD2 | TGTGCCAGCAGCATGCGGGGGGCGGGATACGAGCAGTACTTC | CASSMRGAGYEQYF
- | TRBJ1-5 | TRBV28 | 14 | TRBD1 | TGTGCCAGCAGTTTCCGGGACAGCTATCAGCCCCAGCATTTT | CASSFRDSYQPQHF
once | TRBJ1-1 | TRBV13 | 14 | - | TGTGCCAGCAGCCCTCACAGGGATTACACTGAAGCTTTCTTT | CASSPHRDYTEAFF
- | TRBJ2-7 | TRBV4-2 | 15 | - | TGTGCCAGCAGCCAAAACAGGGGGGGTTCCTACGAGCAGTACTTC | CASSQNRGGSYEQYF
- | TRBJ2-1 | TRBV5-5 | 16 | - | TGTGCCAGCAGCTTGGCTCTCGCCGTACGAGTAAGTGAGCAGTTCTTC | CASSLALAVRVSEQFF
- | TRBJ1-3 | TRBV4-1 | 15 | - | TGCGCCAGCAGCCAAGATAGAAGCTCTGGAAACACCATATATTTT | CASSQDRSSGNTIYF
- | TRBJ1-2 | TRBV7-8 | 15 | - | TGTGCCAGCAGCTTAGTCGAGGTGAGCCCCTATGGCTACACCTTC | CASSLVEVSPYGYTF
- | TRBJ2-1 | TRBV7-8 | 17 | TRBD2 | TGTGCCAGCAGCTACTACGGGACTAGCTCATTTCACAATGAGCAGTTCTTC | CASSYYGTSSFHNEQFF
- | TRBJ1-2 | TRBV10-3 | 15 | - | TGTGCCATCAGTGAGTCGATCAGGGGAGTTGGGGTCTACACCTTC | CAISESIRGVGVYTF
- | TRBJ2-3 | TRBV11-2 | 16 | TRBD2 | TGTGCCAGCAGCCTCACGGCTCGGGGGGGCACAGATACGCAGTATTTT | CASSLTARGGTDTQYF
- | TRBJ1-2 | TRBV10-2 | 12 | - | TGCGCCAGCAGCGACAGTTCCTATGGCTACACCTTC | CASSDSSYGYTF
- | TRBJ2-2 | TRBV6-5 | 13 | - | TGTGCCAGCAGTTGGAGGGGATCCGGGGAGCTGTTTTTT | CASSWRGSGELFF
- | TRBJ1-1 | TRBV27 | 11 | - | TGTGCCAGCAGCCGAGGGCTAGAAGCTTTCTTT | CASSRGLEAFF
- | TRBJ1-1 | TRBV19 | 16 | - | TGTGCCAGTAGTATTTCGGGCGCCGGGGGGAACACTGAAGCTTTCTTT | CASSISGAGGNTEAFF
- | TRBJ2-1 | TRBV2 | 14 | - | TGTGCCAGCAGTGAAGCGGGCCTGTACAATGAGCAGTTCTTC | CASSEAGLYNEQFF
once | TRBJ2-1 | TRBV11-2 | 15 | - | TGTGCCAGCAGCTTAGATTATCCCGGGTCCACTGAGCAGTTCTTC | CASSLDYPGSTEQFF
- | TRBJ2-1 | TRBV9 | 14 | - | TGTGCCAGCAGCGTAGCGCTAGCGATAAATGAGCAGTTCTTC | CASSVALAINEQFF
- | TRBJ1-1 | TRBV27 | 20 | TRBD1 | TGTGCCAGCAAACTTCTTTTTAATACAAACCCGGGACAGGGTGGTACTGAAGCTTTCTTT | CASKLLFNTNPGQGGTEAFF
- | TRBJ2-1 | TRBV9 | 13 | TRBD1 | TGTGCCAGCAGCCAAGGACAGGGCTATGAGCAGTTCTTC | CASSQGQGYEQFF
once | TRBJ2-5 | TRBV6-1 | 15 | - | TGTGCCAGCGACCAGGGCGCCGGCTTTCAAGAGACCCAGTACTTC | CASDQGAGFQETQYF
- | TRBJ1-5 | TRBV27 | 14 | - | TGTGCCAGCAGTTTACAGGGGACGGATCAGCCCCAGCATTTT | CASSLQGTDQPQHF
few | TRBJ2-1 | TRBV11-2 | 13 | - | TGTGCCAGCAGCTTAGTATTACGGAGTGAGCAGTTCTTC | CASSLVLRSEQFF
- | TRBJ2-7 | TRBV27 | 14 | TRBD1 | TGTGCCAGCAGACAGGGGGCATATGGAGCGGACGAGTACTTC | CASRQGAYGADEYF
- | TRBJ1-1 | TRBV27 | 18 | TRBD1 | TGTGCCAGCAGTTTTGGCTTACCGGGACAGGGGGCTAGCACTGAAGCTTTCTTT | CASSFGLPGQGASTEAFF
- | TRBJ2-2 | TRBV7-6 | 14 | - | TGTGCCAGCAGCTTAGGAGCGGACACCGGGGAGCTGTTTTTT | CASSLGADTGELFF
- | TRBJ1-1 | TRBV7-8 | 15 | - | TGTGCCAGCAGCTTTTACGGAGGGGGGGTACTTGAAGCTTTCTTT | CASSFYGGGVLEAFF
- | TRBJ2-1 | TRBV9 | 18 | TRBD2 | TGTGCCAGCAGCGCCAAGTTCCCTAGCGGGGCCCCTCACAATGAGCAGTTCTTC | CASSAKFPSGAPHNEQFF
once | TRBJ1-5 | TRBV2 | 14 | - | TGTGCCAGCAGTGAAGTGTTCAAAGCTCAGCCCCAGCATTTT | CASSEVFKAQPQHF
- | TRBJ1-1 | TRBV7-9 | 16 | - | TGTGCCAGCAGCCATCCCTGGGTCGGGGGGAACACTGAAGCTTTCTTT | CASSHPWVGGNTEAFF
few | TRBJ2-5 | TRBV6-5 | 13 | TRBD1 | TGTGCCAGCAGTAAACAGGGGCGTGAGACCCAGTACTTC | CASSKQGRETQYF
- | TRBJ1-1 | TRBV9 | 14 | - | TGTGCCAGCAGCGAGCTCTTACGCGGGACTGAAGCTTTCTTT | CASSELLRGTEAFF
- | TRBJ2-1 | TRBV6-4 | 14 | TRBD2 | TGTGCCAGCAGCACTAGCGGGGGGATAAATGAGCAGTTCTTC | CASSTSGGINEQFF
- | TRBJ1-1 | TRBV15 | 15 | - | TGTGCCACCAGCAGAGACAGATCACCGAACACTGAAGCTTTCTTT | CATSRDRSPNTEAFF
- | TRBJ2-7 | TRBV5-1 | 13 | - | TGCGCCAGCAAAGGGGGTTTCCCCTACGAGCAGTACTTC | CASKGGFPYEQYF
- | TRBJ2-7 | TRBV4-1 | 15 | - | TGCGCCAGCAGCCAAGATGACAGAAGCTCCTACGAGCAGTACTTC | CASSQDDRSSYEQYF
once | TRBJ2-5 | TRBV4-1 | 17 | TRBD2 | TGCGCCAGCAGCCAAGGACCGTTACTAGCGGGGGAAGAGACCCAGTACTTC | CASSQGPLLAGEETQYF
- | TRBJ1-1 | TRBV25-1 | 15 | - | TGTGCCAGCAGGGGCGGGGGGAGACCGAACACTGAAGCTTTCTTT | CASRGGGRPNTEAFF
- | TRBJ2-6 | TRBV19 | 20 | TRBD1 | TGTGCCAGTAGTCTCGGACAGGGGGCTATATCTCACTCTGGGGCCAACGTCCTGACTTTC | CASSLGQGAISHSGANVLTF
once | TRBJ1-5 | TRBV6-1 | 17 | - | TGTGCCAGCAGTGATCTCCCGCTGCAGGTCCTCAATCAGCCCCAGCATTTT | CASSDLPLQVLNQPQHF
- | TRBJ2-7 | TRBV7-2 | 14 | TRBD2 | TGTGCCAGCAGGGGAGCGGGAGGTCCCTACGAGCAGTACTTC | CASRGAGGPYEQYF
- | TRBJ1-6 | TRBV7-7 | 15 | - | TGTGCTAGCACCGATACTAGCTCCTATAATTCACCCCTCCACTTT | CASTDTSSYNSPLHF
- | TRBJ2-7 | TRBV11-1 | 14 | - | TGTGCCAGCAGCTCCGGGACTCTAGCCGGGGAGCAGTACTTC | CASSSGTLAGEQYF
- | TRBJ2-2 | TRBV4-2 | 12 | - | TGTGCCAGCACCCCTCCGAGCGGGGAGCTGTTTTTT | CASTPPSGELFF
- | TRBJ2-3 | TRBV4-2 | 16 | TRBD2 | TGTGCCAGCAGCCAAGTCGGGGGGTTTAGTACAGATACGCAGTATTTT | CASSQVGGFSTDTQYF
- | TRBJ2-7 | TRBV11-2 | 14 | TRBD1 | TGTGCCAGCAGTGCAGGACAGGGGGGCTACGAGCAGTACTTC | CASSAGQGGYEQYF
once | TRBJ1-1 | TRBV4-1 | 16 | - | TGCGCCAGCAGCCAAGATGCCTCGGTCGGGGGCACTGAAGCTTTCTTT | CASSQDASVGGTEAFF
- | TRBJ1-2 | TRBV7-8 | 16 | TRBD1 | TGTGCCAGCAGCTTAGGGGGTACAGGGGCAGACTATGGCTACACCTTC | CASSLGGTGADYGYTF
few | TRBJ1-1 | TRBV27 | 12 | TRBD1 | TGTGCCAGCAGGAAGGGGGCTTTTGAAGCTTTCTTT | CASRKGAFEAFF
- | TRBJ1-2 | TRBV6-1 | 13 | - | TGTGCCAGCAGTGACAGGGATATCTATGGCTACACCTTC | CASSDRDIYGYTF